Listed below are T cell receptor beta chains from one sample, sequenced in a study of regulatory T cells in long-lasting Graves disease. TCRdb itself ran the multiplex PCR reads through MiXCR, one entry per CDR3 protein. Here the sample spans 410,000 or so distinct CDR3 sequences, about 15% being singletons. The same sample was also studied in work on T cells in Graves' hyperthyroidism and ophthalmopathy.

The sequencing used peripheral blood mononuclear cells (PBMCs), collected at new diagnosis, from a patient treated with antithyroid drugs. The receptors were sampled from a woman in her 30s with Graves disease. The CDR3 runs from the conserved cysteine through the conserved F or W. The D gene is left open where the match is weak. A row's size may be missing; if present it is once, few, many or a size class.

CDR3,DNA,length,size,V,D,J
CASRASGRSSYNEQFF,TGTGCCAGTAGGGCTAGCGGGAGGAGCTCCTACAATGAGCAGTTCTTC,16,many,TRBV19,TRBD2,TRBJ2-1
CASSGTGPQTYGYTF,TGCGCCAGCAGCGGGACGGGGCCGCAGACTTATGGCTACACCTTC,15,many,TRBV5-1,-,TRBJ1-2
CACGRGGPYEQYF,TGTGCCTGTGGACGCGGAGGGCCCTACGAGCAGTACTTC,13,many,TRBV6-1,-,TRBJ2-7
CASSVQGLSSYNEQFF,TGTGCCAGCAGTGTACAGGGGCTCAGCTCCTACAATGAGCAGTTCTTC,16,many,TRBV5-6,TRBD1,TRBJ2-1
CASSLDSGGEDSPLHF,TGCGCCAGCAGCTTGGATTCGGGGGGCGAGGATTCACCCCTCCACTTT,16,-,TRBV5-1,-,TRBJ1-6
CASSARGTSVGPYNEQFF,TGTGCCAGCAGTGCCCGCGGGACTAGCGTTGGCCCCTACAATGAGCAGTTCTTC,18,many,TRBV12-3/TRBV12-4,TRBD2,TRBJ2-1
CASSYMGAPLIF,TGTGCCAGCAGTTACATGGGGGCTCCCCTAATCTTC,12,many,TRBV6-9,-,TRBJ2-4
CSARAQDGYPGPEQYF,TGCAGTGCTAGAGCTCAGGACGGTTACCCCGGACCCGAGCAGTACTTC,16,few,TRBV20-1,-,TRBJ2-7
CASSQWTGVRETQYF,TGTGCCAGCTCTCAATGGACAGGGGTGCGAGAGACCCAGTACTTC,15,-,TRBV18,TRBD1,TRBJ2-5
CATVDSRNTEAFF,TGTGCCACCGTAGATTCGAGGAACACTGAAGCTTTCTTT,13,many,TRBV24-1,-,TRBJ1-1
CASSPTGYEQFF,TGTGCCAGCAGCCCCACCGGGTACGAGCAGTTCTTC,12,-,TRBV7-8,-,TRBJ2-1
CASSEGLAGNQETQYF,TGCGCCAGCAGTGAGGGGCTAGCGGGTAACCAAGAGACCCAGTACTTC,16,-,TRBV10-1,TRBD2,TRBJ2-5
CASSLGLVGNEQFF,TGTGCCAGCAGCCTTGGACTAGTTGGAAATGAGCAGTTCTTC,14,many,TRBV11-3,TRBD2,TRBJ2-1
CASSPTGGYEQYF,TGTGCCAGCTCTCCTACAGGGGGGTACGAGCAGTACTTC,13,many,TRBV18,TRBD1,TRBJ2-7
CASSLSPADLAGYTF,TGCGCCAGCAGCTTGAGTCCCGCAGACTTAGCCGGCTACACCTTC,15,few,TRBV5-1,-,TRBJ1-2
CAWTVNTEAFF,TGTGCCTGGACGGTGAACACTGAAGCTTTCTTT,11,many,TRBV30,-,TRBJ1-1
CASSGRTFTGGTNYGYTF,TGCGCCAGCAGCGGTAGGACCTTCACAGGGGGAACTAACTATGGCTACACCTTC,18,-,TRBV4-1,TRBD1,TRBJ1-2
CASAPPPLDVQETQYF,TGCGCCAGCGCTCCGCCTCCTTTGGACGTGCAAGAGACCCAGTACTTC,16,many,TRBV5-1,-,TRBJ2-5
CASSPPGLRLPPFF,TGTGCCAGCTCACCCCCGGGACTCCGGCTCCCTCCGTTCTTC,14,-,TRBV18,-,TRBJ2-1
CASSWDSLNAEAFF,TGTGCCAGCAGTTGGGACAGTCTCAACGCTGAAGCTTTCTTT,14,-,TRBV16,TRBD1,TRBJ1-1